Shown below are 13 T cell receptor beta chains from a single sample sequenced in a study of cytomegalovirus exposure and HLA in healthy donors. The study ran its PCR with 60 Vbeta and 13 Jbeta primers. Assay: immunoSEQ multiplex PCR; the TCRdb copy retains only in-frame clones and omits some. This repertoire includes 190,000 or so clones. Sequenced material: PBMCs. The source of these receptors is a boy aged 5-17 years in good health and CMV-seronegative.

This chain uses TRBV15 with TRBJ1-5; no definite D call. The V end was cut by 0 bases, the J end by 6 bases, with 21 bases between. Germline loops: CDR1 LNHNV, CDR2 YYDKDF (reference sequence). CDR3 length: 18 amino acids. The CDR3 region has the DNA TGTGCCACCAGCAGAGATGTATTCGAGACAAGACGGGGTCAGCCCCAGCATTTT. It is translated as CATSRDVFETRRGQPQHF.

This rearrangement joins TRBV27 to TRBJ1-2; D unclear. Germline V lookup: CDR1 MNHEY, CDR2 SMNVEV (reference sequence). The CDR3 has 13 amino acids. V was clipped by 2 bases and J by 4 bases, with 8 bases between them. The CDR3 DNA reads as TGTGCCAGCAGTTTAATGGCGGGCTATGGCTACACCTTC. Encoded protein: CASSLMAGYGYTF.

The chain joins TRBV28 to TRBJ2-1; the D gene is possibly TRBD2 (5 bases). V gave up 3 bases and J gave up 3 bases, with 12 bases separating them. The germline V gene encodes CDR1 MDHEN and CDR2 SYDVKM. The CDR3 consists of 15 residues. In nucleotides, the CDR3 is TGTGCCAGCAGTTTCATGTCAGGACTCTACAATGAGCAGTTCTTC. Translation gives CASSFMSGLYNEQFF.

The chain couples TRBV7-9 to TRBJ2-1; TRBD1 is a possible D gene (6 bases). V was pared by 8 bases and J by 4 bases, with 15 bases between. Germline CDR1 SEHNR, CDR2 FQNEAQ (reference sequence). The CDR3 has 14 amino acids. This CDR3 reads CASGIRQDYNEQFF. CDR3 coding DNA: TGTGCCAGCGGGATTCGACAGGATTACAATGAGCAGTTCTTC.

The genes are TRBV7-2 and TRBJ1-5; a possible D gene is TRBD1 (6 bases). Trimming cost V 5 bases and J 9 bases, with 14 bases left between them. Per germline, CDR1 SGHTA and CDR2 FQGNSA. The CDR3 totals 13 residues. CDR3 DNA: TGTGCCAGCAGCCTAGGACAGAACGGGCCCCAGCATTTT. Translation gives CASSLGQNGPQHF.

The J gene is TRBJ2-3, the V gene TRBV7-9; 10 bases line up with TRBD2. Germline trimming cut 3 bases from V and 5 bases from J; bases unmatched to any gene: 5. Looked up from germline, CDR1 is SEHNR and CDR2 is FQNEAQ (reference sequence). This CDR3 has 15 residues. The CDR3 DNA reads TGTGCCAGCAGCTTCCTAGCGGGGGAGGTAGATACGCAGTATTTT. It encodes CASSFLAGEVDTQYF.

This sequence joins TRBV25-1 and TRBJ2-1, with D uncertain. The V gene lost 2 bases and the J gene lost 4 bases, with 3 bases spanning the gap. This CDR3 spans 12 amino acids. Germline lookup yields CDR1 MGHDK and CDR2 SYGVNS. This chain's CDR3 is CASSEQYNEQFF. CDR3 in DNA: TGTGCCAGCAGTGAACAGTACAATGAGCAGTTCTTC.

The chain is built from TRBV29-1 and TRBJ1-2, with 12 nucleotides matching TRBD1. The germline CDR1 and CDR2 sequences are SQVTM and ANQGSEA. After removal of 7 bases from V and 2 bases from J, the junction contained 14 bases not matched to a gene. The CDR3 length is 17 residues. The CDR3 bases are TGCAGCGCCCTAGCCCCGGGACAGGGGGCGCCCAACTATGGCTACACCTTC. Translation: CSALAPGQGAPNYGYTF.

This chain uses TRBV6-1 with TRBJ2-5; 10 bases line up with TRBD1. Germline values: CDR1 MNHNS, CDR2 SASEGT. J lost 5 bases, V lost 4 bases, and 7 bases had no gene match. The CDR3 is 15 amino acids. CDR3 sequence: CASSASTGGRETQYF. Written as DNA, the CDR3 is TGTGCCAGCAGTGCCTCGACAGGGGGCAGGGAGACCCAGTACTTC.

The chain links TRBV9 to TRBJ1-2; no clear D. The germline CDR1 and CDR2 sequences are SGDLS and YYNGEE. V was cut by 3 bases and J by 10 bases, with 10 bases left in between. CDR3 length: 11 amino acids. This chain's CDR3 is CASSDPYFYTF. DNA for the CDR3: TGTGCCAGCAGCGACCCCTATTTCTACACCTTC.

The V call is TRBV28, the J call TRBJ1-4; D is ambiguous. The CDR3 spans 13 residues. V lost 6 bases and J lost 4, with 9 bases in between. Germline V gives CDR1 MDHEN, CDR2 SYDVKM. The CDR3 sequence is CASRRSINEKLFF. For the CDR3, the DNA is TGTGCCAGCAGGAGGAGTATTAATGAAAAACTGTTTTTT.

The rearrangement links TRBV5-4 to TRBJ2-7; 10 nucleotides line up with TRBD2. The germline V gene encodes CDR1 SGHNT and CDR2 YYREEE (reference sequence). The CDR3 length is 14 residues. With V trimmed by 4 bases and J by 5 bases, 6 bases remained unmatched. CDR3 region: CASSVAGGPNEQYF. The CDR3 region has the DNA TGTGCCAGCAGCGTAGCGGGGGGTCCTAACGAGCAGTACTTC. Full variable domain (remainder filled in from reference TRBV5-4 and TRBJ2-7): ETGVTQSPTHLIKTRGQQVTLRCSSQSGHNTVSWYQQALGQGPQFIFQYYREEENGRGNFPPRFSGLQFPNYSSELNVNALELDDSALYLCASSVAGGPNEQYFGPGTRLTVT.

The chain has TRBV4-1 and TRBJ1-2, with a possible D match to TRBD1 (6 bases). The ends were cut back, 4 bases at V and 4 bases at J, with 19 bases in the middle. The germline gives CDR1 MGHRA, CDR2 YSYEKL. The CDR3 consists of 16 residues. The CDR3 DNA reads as TGCGCCAGCAGCCCCTCACGGGTCAGGGGAGTCTATGGCTACACCTTC. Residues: CASSPSRVRGVYGYTF.